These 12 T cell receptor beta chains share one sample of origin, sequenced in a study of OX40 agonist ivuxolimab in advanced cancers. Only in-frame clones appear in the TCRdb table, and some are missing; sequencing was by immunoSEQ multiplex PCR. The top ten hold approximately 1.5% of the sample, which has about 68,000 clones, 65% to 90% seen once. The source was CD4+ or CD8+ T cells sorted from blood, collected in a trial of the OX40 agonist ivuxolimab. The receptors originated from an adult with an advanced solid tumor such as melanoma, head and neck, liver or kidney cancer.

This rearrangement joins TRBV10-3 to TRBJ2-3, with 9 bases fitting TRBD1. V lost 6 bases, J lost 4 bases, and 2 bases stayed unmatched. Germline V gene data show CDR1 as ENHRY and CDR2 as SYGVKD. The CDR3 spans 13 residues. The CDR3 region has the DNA TGTGCCATCAGAGGACAGGGGCCAGATACGCAGTATTTT. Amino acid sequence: CAIRGQGPDTQYF.

CDR3 nucleotides: TGTGCCAGCAGTTACGGAAGGGGGCGTAAGTACGAGCAGTACTTC. Residues: CASSYGRGRKYEQYF. The chain has TRBV6-5 and TRBJ2-7, with 7 bases aligning to TRBD1. CDR3 size: 15 residues. Germline V gives CDR1 MNHEY, CDR2 SVGAGI. The V segment lost 2 bases and the J segment 4 bases; nucleotides outside the gene matches: 8.

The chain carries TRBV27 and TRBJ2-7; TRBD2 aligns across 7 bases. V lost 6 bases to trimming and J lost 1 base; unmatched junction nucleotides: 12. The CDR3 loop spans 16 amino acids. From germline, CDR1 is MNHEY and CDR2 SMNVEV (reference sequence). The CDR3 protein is CASRTTQASGSYEQYF. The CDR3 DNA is TGTGCCAGCAGGACCACCCAGGCTAGCGGTTCCTACGAGCAGTACTTC.

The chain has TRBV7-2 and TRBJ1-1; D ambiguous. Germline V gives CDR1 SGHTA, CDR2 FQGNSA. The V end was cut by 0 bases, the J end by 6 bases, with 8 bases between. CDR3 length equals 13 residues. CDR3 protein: CASSLARHSEAFF. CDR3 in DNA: TGTGCCAGCAGCTTAGCGCGGCACTCTGAAGCTTTCTTT.

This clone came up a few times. The CDR3, as DNA: TGTGCCAGCAGCGTAGATTCAGGGGGCAGCGGCTACACCTTC. Protein sequence: CASSVDSGGSGYTF. The rearrangement joins TRBV9 to TRBJ1-2; TRBD1 agrees at 8 bases. Germline loops: CDR1 SGDLS, CDR2 YYNGEE. The V and J ends lost 0 bases and 8 bases, in that order; junction bases with no gene match: 6. CDR3 length: 14 residues.

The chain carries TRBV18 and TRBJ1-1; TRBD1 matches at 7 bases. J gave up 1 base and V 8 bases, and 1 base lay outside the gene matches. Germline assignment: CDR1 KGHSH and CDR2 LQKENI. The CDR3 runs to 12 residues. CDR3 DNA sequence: TGTGCCAGCGGGGACAGGAACACTGAAGCTTTCTTT. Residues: CASGDRNTEAFF.

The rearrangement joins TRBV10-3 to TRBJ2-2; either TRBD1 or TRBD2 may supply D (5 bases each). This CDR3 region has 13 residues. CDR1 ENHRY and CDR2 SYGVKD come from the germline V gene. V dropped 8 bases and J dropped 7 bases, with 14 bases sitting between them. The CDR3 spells CAIGGDGNGELFF. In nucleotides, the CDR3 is TGTGCCATCGGGGGAGATGGGAACGGGGAGCTGTTTTTT.

CDR3 residues: CASSPSPSDPTGEQFF. The CDR3 nucleotides are TGTGCCAGCAGCCCGAGTCCCAGCGATCCGACGGGTGAGCAGTTCTTC. The chain uses TRBV5-4 and TRBJ2-1; D not resolved. CDR1 and CDR2 (germline): SGHNT, YYREEE (reference sequence). Trimming pared 4 bases from V and 9 bases from J, leaving 23 bases between. This CDR3 has 16 amino acids.

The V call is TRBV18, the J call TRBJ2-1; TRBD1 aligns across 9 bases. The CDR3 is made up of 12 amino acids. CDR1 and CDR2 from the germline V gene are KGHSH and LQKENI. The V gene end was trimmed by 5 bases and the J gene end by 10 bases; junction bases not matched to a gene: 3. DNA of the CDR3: TGTGCCAGCTCAGCTACAGGGGGCGAGCAGTTCTTC. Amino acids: CASSATGGEQFF.

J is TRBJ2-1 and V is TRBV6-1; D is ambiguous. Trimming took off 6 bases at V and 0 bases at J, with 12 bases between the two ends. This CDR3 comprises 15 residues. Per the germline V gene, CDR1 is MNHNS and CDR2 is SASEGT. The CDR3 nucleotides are TGTGCCAGCAGAGGGAAACCGAGCTCCTACAATGAGCAGTTCTTC. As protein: CASRGKPSSYNEQFF.

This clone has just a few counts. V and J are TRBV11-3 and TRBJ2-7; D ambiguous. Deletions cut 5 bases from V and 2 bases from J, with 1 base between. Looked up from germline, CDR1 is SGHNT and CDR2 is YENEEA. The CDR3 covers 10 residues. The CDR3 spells CASSPYEQYF. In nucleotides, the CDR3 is TGTGCCAGCAGCCCCTACGAGCAGTACTTC.

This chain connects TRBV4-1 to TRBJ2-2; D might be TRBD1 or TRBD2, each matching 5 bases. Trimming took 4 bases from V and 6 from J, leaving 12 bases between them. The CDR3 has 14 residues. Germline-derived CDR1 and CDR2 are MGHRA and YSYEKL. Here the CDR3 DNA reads TGCGCCAGCAGCCCCTCGGGGCGCCCCGGGGAGCTGTTTTTT. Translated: CASSPSGRPGELFF.